The next 8 T cell receptor beta chains were all read from a single sample in a study of shared clonotypes between healthy human individuals. Clones were sequenced by immunoSEQ multiplex PCR, and TCRdb holds only the in-frame ones, with some missing. The sample contains about 1 million clones, around 74% of which appear only once. The sequenced material came from memory CD4+ T cells sorted from blood. Subset described: CD45RA-negative fraction. These receptors all come from a man aged 18 to 30 in good health.

The chain is built from TRBV2 and TRBJ2-1; D uncertain. Between the trimmed V and J ends, which lost 5 bases and 7 bases, there was a span of 9 bases. The CDR3 consists of 12 residues. The germline V gene encodes CDR1 SNHLY and CDR2 FYNNEI. CDR3 sequence: CASSKGQNEQFF. Written as DNA, the CDR3 is TGTGCCAGCAGTAAGGGCCAGAATGAGCAGTTCTTC.

The chain has TRBV5-1 and TRBJ2-3; D unresolved. The germline V gene has CDR1 SGHRS and CDR2 YFSETQ. V was pared by 3 bases and J by 0 bases, with 11 bases between. The CDR3 covers 15 residues. The CDR3, as DNA: TGCGCCAGCAGCTCGATGCAACCTAGCACAGATACGCAGTATTTT. Translated, it gives CASSSMQPSTDTQYF.

The chain links TRBV2 to TRBJ2-5; the D is unclear. Trimming took 5 bases from V and 9 from J, leaving 13 bases between them. This CDR3 region has 12 residues. Germline V gene data show CDR1 as SNHLY and CDR2 as FYNNEI. CDR3 in DNA: TGTGCCAGCAGTCCCATGATGGTCGCCCAGTACTTC. Protein sequence: CASSPMMVAQYF.

This clone has ten or more counts. This chain joins TRBV30 and TRBJ2-7, with D perhaps TRBD1 or TRBD2 (5 bases each). Per germline, CDR1 GTSNPN and CDR2 SVGIG (reference sequence). Trimming stripped 3 bases from V and 4 bases from J, with 16 bases between. This CDR3 spans 14 amino acids. The CDR3 region has the DNA TGTGCCTGGAGGCCCGGGACCCAGAGATACGAGCAGTACTTC. Translating it yields CAWRPGTQRYEQYF.

The V and J genes are TRBV11-2 and TRBJ1-6; possible D gene TRBD1, 6 bases. Germline CDR1 is SGHAT and CDR2 is FQNNGV. The CDR3 has 15 amino acids. V lost 3 bases and J lost 10, with 16 bases in between. The CDR3 reads CASSLATGMRSPLHF. In DNA form, the CDR3 reads TGTGCCAGCAGCTTGGCAACAGGGATGCGATCACCCCTCCACTTT.

V and J are TRBV11-3 and TRBJ2-1; unclear D gene. The germline V and J ends were trimmed by 5 bases and 6 bases, with 11 bases remaining between them. This CDR3 comprises 13 residues. CDR1 is SGHNT, CDR2 YENEEA, per germline. This CDR3 reads CASSNGLSNEQFF. CDR3 DNA: TGTGCCAGCAGCAATGGATTATCCAATGAGCAGTTCTTC.

The chain combines TRBV5-1 with TRBJ2-7; possibly TRBD2 for D (5 bases). V was pared by 0 bases and J by 9 bases, with 16 bases between. CDR3 length: 14 residues. Germline CDR1 reads SGHRS; CDR2 reads YFSETQ. In DNA form, the CDR3 reads TGCGCCAGCAGCTTGGAAAAGGGAAGAGGAGGGCAGTACTTC. It codes for CASSLEKGRGGQYF.

The chain links TRBV27 to TRBJ2-1; a weak D match, TRBD2 (6 bases). The CDR3 is 17 amino acids. Germline loops: CDR1 MNHEY, CDR2 SMNVEV (reference sequence). With 6 bases removed from V and 3 bases from J, the gap between germline ends came to 21 bases. CDR3 sequence reads: CASSQVSTGGGYNEQFF. For the CDR3, the DNA is TGTGCCAGCAGCCAGGTCTCTACCGGGGGAGGCTACAATGAGCAGTTCTTC.